What follows is one T cell receptor beta chain and its context. The table lists this clonotype with many counts. Which antigen it targets is not known. No much larger clonotype is one base removed from it; base qualities were not supplied. These data are taken from a study of regulatory T cells in long-lasting Graves disease (dated by TCRdb to the early 2020s). At the level of the whole study: In the newly diagnosed Graves' disease group, patients had been taking antithyroid drugs for less than 3 months. Persistent Graves' disease patients were compared with newly diagnosed Graves' disease patients by peripheral blood TCR sequencing and RNA sequencing. The study was registered as a clinical trial and conducted in China. A total of some 35 samples underwent TCR sequencing, from roughly 13 patients with persistent Graves' disease and some 20 patients with newly diagnosed Graves' disease. What the research found in general, with its limitations: Patients with persistent disease shared more public clonotypes (fewer than 3,000) than newly diagnosed patients did (around 1,000). The authors noted that the small sample size was a limitation that may lower accuracy. Only the TCR beta chain was sequenced and analyzed. Persistent disease showed preferential use of TRBV28, TRBJ1-2 and TRBJ2-5, whereas newly diagnosed disease favored TRBV20-1 and TRBJ2-1. The study examined only peripheral blood because the primary lesion, thyroid tissue, could not be accessed. Lower TCR Shannon entropy and fewer highly expanded clones were observed in persistent Graves' disease patients than in newly diagnosed patients, which suggested clonal expansion.

Receptor libraries were prepared by multiplex PCR. The instrument given in TCRdb is Illumina HiSeq 4000. TCR beta libraries were built with iRepertoire HTBI primers and Arm-PCR amplification of CDR3 regions. Gel purification was performed on PCR products prior to sequencing. The original pipeline was this. A total of roughly 67 TRBV and approximately 13 TRBJ segments were identified across samples and were used for gene usage analysis of CDR3 amino acid clonotypes. Filtered high-quality paired reads were merged into contigs using COPE and FqMerger. BLAST was used to align contigs to IMGT TRBV, TRBD and TRBJ reference genes, and CDR3 was defined according to IMGT. Clonotypes above 0.1% frequency were classified as highly expanded clones. Shannon entropy served as the measure of repertoire diversity, while the Gini coefficient captured V-J evenness. A clonotype found in more than one individual was treated as public. The public sequencing data were trimmed at Q25 with fastp and processed into clonotypes with MiXCR by TCRdb, which kept only in-frame beta chains. Under each unique CDR3 protein, matching rows form one entry showing the most common genes and DNA. The V and J calls were determined by TCRdb, not by the authors. This sample gives about 420,000 distinct CDR3 sequences in total; 16% of them show up just once. The ten largest make up about a quarter of the sample.

The time point label on this specimen signifies: newly diagnosed GD, antithyroid drugs for less than 3 months. RNA was extracted from PBMCs in TRIzol for both TCR sequencing and RNA sequencing. The diagnosis of Graves' disease followed American Thyroid Association guidelines. The patients came from an endocrinology department in Xi'an, China. From each patient, around 8.3 milliliters of peripheral blood was collected into an EDTA anticoagulant tube. Ficoll Paque Plus density gradient separation was used to isolate PBMCs, and no further T cell sorting was done. An Agilent 2100 Bioanalyzer and agarose gel were used to check RNA quality, and a NanoDrop 2000 was used to measure RNA concentration. Via the germline V gene (reference sequence), CDR1 is DFQATT and CDR2 SNEGSKA. The CDR3 holds 14 amino acids from the cysteine to the phenylalanine. Only the CDR3 DNA is retained, 42 bases long and in frame from the first base. V lost 3 bases and J lost 8 bases, and the count of bases not matched to a germline gene is 7.

These data were also reused for a study on T cells in Graves' hyperthyroidism and ophthalmopathy. Looking at the second paper: Graves' hyperthyroidism was defined as stable when no progression to ophthalmopathy occurred over 18 months of follow-up. Hyperthyroidism patients were aged 18 to 65 years and newly diagnosed, with disease duration of less than 2 months. Any patient with an uncontrolled infection, another autoimmune disease, pregnancy or lactation was excluded. Diagnoses were based on clinical symptoms, serum thyroxine and TRAb, thyroid ultrasound and orbital computed tomography. A first-round RT-PCR of the TCR CDR3 used the HTBI primer set with the Qiagen OneStep RT-PCR kit. Most expanded thyroid clonotypes (frequency above 0.001) were also detected in blood, suggesting blood repertoires may reflect thyroid immune responses. A 13 V-J signature model separated ophthalmopathy from stable hyperthyroidism, with around 88% sensitivity and just under 84% specificity in cross-validation and 80%/75% in testing. In validation, the model predicted progression to ophthalmopathy a median of about 5.9 months before onset, with approximately 70% sensitivity and about 72% specificity. TCR V-J signatures able to tell the groups apart were searched for in a discovery cohort of 90 to 100 patients, of whom over 40 had Graves' ophthalmopathy and 55 to 65 had stable Graves' hyperthyroidism. An independent validation cohort of about 20 hyperthyroidism patients and 17 patients who later progressed to ophthalmopathy tested prospective prediction of ophthalmopathy. The 75 to 100 discovery patients were randomly divided into training and test sets at a 7:3 ratio. In about six Graves' hyperthyroidism patients, the study also compared T-cell repertoires from thyroid tissue with T-cell repertoires from blood. After blood sampling, hyperthyroidism patients were treated with methimazole at a starting dose of 30 mg daily, and ophthalmopathy patients were treated with high-dose intravenous methylprednisolone. The libraries were constructed in a second round of multiplex PCR and then size-selected and purified. Paired-end sequencing of the libraries was performed with 100 bp reads on an Illumina HiSeq2000. SOAPnuke was used to process the raw data, with reads discarded if the reads contained adapters or uncalled bases, had a mean Phred below 15, or lacked an exact constant-primer or identifier match. COPE v1.2.5 was used to merge the high-quality paired reads, and each unique nucleotide sequence was defined as a clonotype. MiTCR v1.1 was used to align clonotypes to the IMGT TRBV, TRBD and TRBJ reference segments. The analysis was restricted to V-J combinations with a frequency above 0.0001, which together covered around 99% of the repertoires. The TCS score was defined as the ratio of F50 (clonal expansion) to E x V (chaos), calculated using BLOSUM62-based TCRdist between CDR3 peptides within each V-J. Welch's t-statistics and random forest reduced fewer than 550 V-J features to some 14, which were used in a naive Bayes classifier (R e1071). No statistical method was used to set the sample size in advance, and investigators knew the group allocation. TCR Vbeta CDR3 sequencing of 135 peripheral blood samples (fewer than 45 ophthalmopathy, 75 or so hyperthyroidism and around 17 progressor patients) is reported in the paper.

The chain links TRBV20-1 with TRBJ1-4; 9 bases in the middle match TRBD1. The sequenced sample was peripheral blood mononuclear cells (PBMCs), obtained at new diagnosis, from a patient treated with antithyroid drugs. This TCR was recovered from a woman aged 18-35 years with Graves disease. Donor details come from another sample of the same person, matched by shared clones. The sequence in DNA is TGCAGTGCTAGGACGGGACAGGGTCCGGAAAAACTGTTTTTT. Translated, this is CSARTGQGPEKLFF.